This T cell receptor beta chain derives from a study of persistence of HIV-infected CD4 T cells. Study as a whole: Multiple blood draws of up to about 180 mL, except two donors with single leukapheresis.

CDR1 and CDR2 (germline): LNHDA, SQIVND (reference sequence). The ends lost 4 bases at V and 8 bases at J; junction bases unmatched: 14. CDR3 size: 16 residues. Lysates of CMV-infected fibroblasts at around 9.9 ug/mL stimulated these cells. Responding CD4+ T cells were sorted by upregulation of both CD40 ligand and CD69. Donors had CD4+ T cell counts above 400 cells/uL and were CMV-seropositive. The immunoSEQ assay was version 4, run in survey mode. The assay was immunoSEQ multiplex PCR, and TCRdb's table has in-frame clones only and misses some. The data contain about 6,500 clones, 79% of them singletons. In the case of this clone: The antigen remains unidentified.

The source was CD4+ T cells sorted from PBMCs after roughly 17-hour stimulation, collected from a patient who received antiretroviral therapy. The clonotype was recovered from an adult woman with HIV who was CMV-seropositive. This chain uses TRBV19 with TRBJ1-5; 7 bases match TRBD1. The DNA for the CDR3 is TGTGCCAGTAGTACACGAGGACAGGCCCTCGTCGAGCCCCAGCATTTT. Translating it yields CASSTRGQALVEPQHF.